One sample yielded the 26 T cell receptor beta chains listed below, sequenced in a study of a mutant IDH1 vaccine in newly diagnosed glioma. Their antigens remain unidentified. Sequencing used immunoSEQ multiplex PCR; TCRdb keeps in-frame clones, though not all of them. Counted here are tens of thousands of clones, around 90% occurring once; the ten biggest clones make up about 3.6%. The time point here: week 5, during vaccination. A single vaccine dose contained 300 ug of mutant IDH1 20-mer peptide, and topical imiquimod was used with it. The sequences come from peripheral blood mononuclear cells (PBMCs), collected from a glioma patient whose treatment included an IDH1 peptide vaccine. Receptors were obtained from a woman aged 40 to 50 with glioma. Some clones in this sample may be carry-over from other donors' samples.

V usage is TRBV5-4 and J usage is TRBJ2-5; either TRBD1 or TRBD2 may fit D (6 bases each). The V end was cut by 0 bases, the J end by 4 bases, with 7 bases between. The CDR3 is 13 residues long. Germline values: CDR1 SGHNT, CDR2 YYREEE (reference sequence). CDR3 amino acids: CASSLGGAETQYF. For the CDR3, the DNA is TGTGCCAGCAGCTTGGGGGGGGCAGAGACCCAGTACTTC.

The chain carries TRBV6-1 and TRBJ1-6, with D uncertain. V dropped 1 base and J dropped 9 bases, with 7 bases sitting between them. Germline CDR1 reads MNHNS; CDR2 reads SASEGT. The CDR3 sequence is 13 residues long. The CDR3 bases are TGTGCCAGCAGTGAAGTAACAACTTCACCCCTCCACTTT. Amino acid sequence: CASSEVTTSPLHF.

The CDR3 loop is CASSFLDRGSYEQYF. CDR3 in DNA: TGCGCCAGCAGCTTCCTGGACAGGGGATCCTACGAGCAGTACTTC. The V call is TRBV5-1, the J call TRBJ2-7, with TRBD1 identical over 9 bases. Trimming at V came to 2 bases and at J to 1 base, leaving 4 bases not matched to a gene. Per the germline V gene, CDR1 is SGHRS and CDR2 is YFSETQ. CDR3 length: 15 amino acids.

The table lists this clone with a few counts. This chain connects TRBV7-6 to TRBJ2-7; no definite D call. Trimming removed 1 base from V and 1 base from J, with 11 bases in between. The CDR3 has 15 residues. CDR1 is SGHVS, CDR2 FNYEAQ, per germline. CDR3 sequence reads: CASSLETHGSYEQYF. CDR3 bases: TGTGCCAGCAGCTTAGAAACACACGGATCCTACGAGCAGTACTTC.

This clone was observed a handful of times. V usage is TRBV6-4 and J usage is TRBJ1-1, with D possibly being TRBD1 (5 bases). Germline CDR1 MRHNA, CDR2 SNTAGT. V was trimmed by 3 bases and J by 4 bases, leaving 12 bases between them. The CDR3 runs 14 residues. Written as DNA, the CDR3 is TGTGCCAGCAGTGAAGGGGAGGGAAGCACTGAAGCTTTCTTT. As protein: CASSEGEGSTEAFF.

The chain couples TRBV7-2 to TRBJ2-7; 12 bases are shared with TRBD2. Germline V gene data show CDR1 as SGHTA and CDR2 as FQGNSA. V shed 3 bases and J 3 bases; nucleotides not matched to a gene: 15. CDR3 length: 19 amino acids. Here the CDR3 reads CASSFATSGSSRRSYEQYF. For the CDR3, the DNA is TGTGCCAGCAGCTTTGCGACTAGCGGGAGTTCTCGGCGGAGCTACGAGCAGTACTTC. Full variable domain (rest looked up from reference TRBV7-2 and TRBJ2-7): GAGVSQSPSNKVTEKGKDVELRCDPISGHTALYWYRQSLGQGLEFLIYFQGNSAPDKSGLPSDRFSAERTGGSVSTLTIQRTQQEDSAVYLCASSFATSGSSRRSYEQYFGPGTRLTVT.

The CDR3 nucleotides are TGTGCCAGCAGGCGCCGTGGGGATATAGCCAAAAACATTCAGTACTTC. Residues: CASRRRGDIAKNIQYF. This chain links TRBV28 with TRBJ2-4; D is unresolved. Trimming stripped 6 bases from V and 0 bases from J, with 15 bases between. The CDR3 runs to 16 residues. Per the germline V gene, CDR1 is MDHEN and CDR2 is SYDVKM.

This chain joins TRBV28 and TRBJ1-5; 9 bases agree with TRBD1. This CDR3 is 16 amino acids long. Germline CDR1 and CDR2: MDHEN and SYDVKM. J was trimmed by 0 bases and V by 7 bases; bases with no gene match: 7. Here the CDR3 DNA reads TGTGCCAGCATCGGACAGGGGTATTATAGCAATCAGCCCCAGCATTTT. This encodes CASIGQGYYSNQPQHF. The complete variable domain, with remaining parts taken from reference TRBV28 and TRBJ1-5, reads DVKVTQSSRYLVKRTGEKVFLECVQDMDHENMFWYRQDPGLGLRLIYFSYDVKMKEKGDIPEGYSVSREKKERFSLILESASTNQTSMYLCASIGQGYYSNQPQHFGDGTRLSIL.

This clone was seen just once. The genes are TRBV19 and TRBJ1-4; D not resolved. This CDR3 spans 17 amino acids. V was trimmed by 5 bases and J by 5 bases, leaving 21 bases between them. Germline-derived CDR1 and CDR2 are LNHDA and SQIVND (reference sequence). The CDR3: CASSSGLGLGANEKLFF. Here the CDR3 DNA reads TGTGCCAGTAGTTCGGGTTTGGGCCTAGGTGCGAATGAAAAACTGTTTTTT.

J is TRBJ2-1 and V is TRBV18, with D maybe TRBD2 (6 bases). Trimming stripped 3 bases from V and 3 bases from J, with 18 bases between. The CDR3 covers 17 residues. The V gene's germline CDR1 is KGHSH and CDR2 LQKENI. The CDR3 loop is CASSPPRTGVVYNEQFF. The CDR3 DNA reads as TGTGCCAGCTCACCTCCTCGGACGGGGGTTGTCTACAATGAGCAGTTCTTC.

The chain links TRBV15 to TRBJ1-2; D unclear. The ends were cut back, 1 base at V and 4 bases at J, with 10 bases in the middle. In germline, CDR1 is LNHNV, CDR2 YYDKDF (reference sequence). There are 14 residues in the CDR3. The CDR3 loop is CATSRVLGGYGYTF. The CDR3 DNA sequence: TGTGCCACCAGCAGAGTACTCGGCGGCTATGGCTACACCTTC.

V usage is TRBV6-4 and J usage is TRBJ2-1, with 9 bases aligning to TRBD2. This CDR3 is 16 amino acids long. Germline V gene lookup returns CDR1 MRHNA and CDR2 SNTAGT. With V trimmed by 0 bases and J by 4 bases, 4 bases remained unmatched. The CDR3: CASSDSPSGGYNEQFF. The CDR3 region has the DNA TGTGCCAGCAGTGACTCTCCGAGCGGGGGGTACAATGAGCAGTTCTTC.

The CDR3 coding sequence is TGTGCCACCAGCAGAGATCAGGGGATAGCTTTCTTT. As protein: CATSRDQGIAFF. The V call is TRBV15, the J call TRBJ1-1, with D possibly matching TRBD1 (6 bases). This CDR3 is 12 amino acids long. The V end lost 0 bases, the J end lost 10 bases, and 9 bases lay between the germline ends. Germline values: CDR1 LNHNV, CDR2 YYDKDF (reference sequence).

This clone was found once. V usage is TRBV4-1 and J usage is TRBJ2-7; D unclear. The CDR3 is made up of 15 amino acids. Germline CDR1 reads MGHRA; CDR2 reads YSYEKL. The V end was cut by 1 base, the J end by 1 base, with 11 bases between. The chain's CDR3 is CASSQGVGQSYEQYF. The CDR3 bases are TGCGCCAGCAGCCAAGGAGTCGGGCAGTCCTACGAGCAGTACTTC.

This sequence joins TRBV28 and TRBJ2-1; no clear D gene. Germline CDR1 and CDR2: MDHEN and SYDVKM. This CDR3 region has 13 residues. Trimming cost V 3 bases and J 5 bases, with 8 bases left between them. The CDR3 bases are TGTGCCAGCAGTTTCTTCTTGGACAATGAGCAGTTCTTC. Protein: CASSFFLDNEQFF.

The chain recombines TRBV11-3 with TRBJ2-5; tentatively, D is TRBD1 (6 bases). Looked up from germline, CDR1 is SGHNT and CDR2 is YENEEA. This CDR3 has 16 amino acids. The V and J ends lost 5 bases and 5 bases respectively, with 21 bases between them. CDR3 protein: CASSPGTNRAFETQYF. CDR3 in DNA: TGTGCCAGCAGCCCCGGGACCAACAGGGCTTTTGAGACCCAGTACTTC.

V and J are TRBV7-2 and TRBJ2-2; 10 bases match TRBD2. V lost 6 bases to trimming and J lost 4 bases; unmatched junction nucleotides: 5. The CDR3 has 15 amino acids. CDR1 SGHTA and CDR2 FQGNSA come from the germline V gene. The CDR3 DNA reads TGTGCCAGCAGACTAGCGGGGAGTAGCACCGGGGAGCTGTTTTTT. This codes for CASRLAGSSTGELFF.

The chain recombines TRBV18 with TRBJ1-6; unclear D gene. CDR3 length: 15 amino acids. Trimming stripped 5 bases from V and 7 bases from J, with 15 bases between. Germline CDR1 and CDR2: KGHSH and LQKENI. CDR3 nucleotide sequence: TGTGCCAGCTCAGGGGTCTCCCCCCCAAATTCACCCCTCCACTTT. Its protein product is CASSGVSPPNSPLHF.

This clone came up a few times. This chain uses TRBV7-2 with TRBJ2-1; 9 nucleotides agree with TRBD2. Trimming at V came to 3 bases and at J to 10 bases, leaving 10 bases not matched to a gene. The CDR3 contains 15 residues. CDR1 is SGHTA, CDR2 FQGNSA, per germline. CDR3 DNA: TGTGCCAGCAGCTTGGGCGGGGGGGCCGCAGGAGAGCAGTTCTTC. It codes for CASSLGGGAAGEQFF.

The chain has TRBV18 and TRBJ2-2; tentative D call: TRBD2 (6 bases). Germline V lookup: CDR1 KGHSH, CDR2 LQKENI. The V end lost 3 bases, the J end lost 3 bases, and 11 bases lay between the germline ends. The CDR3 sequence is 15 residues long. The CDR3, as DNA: TGTGCCAGCTCACCCCCGGGACTTTACACCGGGGAGCTGTTTTTT. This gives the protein CASSPPGLYTGELFF.

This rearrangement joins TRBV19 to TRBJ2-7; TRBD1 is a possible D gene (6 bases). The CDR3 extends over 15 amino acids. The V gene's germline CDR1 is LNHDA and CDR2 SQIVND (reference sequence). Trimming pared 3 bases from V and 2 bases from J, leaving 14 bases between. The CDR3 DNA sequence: TGTGCCAGTAGTATCCGGAGAACAGGGACCTACGAGCAGTACTTC. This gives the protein CASSIRRTGTYEQYF.

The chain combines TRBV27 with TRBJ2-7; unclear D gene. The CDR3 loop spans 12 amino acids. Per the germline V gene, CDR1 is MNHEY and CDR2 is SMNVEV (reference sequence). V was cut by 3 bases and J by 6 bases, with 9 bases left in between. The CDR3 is CASSFIGLEQYF. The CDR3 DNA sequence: TGTGCCAGCAGTTTCATCGGGCTCGAGCAGTACTTC.

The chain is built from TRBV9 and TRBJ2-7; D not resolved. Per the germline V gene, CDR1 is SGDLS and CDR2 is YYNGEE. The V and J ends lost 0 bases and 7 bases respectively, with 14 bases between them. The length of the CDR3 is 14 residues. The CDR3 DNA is TGTGCCAGCAGCGTAGGGACGCGAGCTAGGGAGCAGTACTTC. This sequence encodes CASSVGTRAREQYF.

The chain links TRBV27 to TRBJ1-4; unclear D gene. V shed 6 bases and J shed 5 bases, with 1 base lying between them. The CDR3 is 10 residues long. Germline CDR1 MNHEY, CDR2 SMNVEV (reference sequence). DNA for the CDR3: TGTGCCAGCAGGAATGAAAAACTGTTTTTT. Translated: CASRNEKLFF.

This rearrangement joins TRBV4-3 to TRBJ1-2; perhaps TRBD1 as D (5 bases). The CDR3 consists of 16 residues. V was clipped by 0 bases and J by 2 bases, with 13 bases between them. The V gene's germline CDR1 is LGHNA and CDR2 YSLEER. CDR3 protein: CASSQDWGYLNYGYTF. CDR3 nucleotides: TGCGCCAGCAGCCAAGACTGGGGGTACCTAAACTATGGCTACACCTTC.

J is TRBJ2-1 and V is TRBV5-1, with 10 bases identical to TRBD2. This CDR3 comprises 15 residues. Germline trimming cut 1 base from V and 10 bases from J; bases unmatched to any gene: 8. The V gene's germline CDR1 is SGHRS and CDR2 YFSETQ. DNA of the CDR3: TGCGCCAGCAGCTTGATAGCGGGAGGAGGCGGCGAGCAGTTCTTC. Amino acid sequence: CASSLIAGGGGEQFF.